Shown below are 32 T cell receptor beta chains from a single sample sequenced in a study of T-cell memory formation after mild COVID-19. TCRdb reanalysed the 5' RACE reads using MiXCR and keeps one entry per CDR3 protein. The sample records about 49,000 distinct CDR3 sequences, about 28% being singletons. Material for sequencing was PBMCs or a T cell subset sorted from them (not recorded which). These receptor sequences come from a man aged 18 to 29 who had mild COVID-19 (a few samples of this study predate the infection). Cell type and time point are not known.

The CDR3 loop reads CSASPGTKIYEQFF. The DNA for the CDR3 is TGCAGTGCTAGTCCCGGGACCAAGATATATGAGCAGTTCTTC. This chain connects TRBV20-1 to TRBJ2-1; the D call may be TRBD1 or TRBD2 (5 bases each). The ends were cut back, 3 bases at V and 8 bases at J, with 17 bases in the middle. The CDR3 loop spans 14 amino acids. Germline loops: CDR1 DFQATT, CDR2 SNEGSKA (reference sequence).

The chain couples TRBV5-4 to TRBJ1-4, with D unclear. V was shortened by 4 bases and J by 8 bases, with 15 bases between the two germline ends. This CDR3 is 14 amino acids long. Germline V gene data show CDR1 as SGHNT and CDR2 as YYREEE (reference sequence). Written as DNA, the CDR3 is TGTGCCAGCAGCCGTGAAAACCTTAGGGAAAAACTGTTTTTT. Protein sequence: CASSRENLREKLFF.

This clonotype was detected a few times. The chain employs TRBV14 and TRBJ2-1, with 9 bases lining up with TRBD2. The CDR3 is 14 amino acids. J gave up 8 bases and V 2 bases, and 4 bases lay outside the gene matches. In germline, CDR1 is SGHDN, CDR2 FVKESK. CDR3 loop: CASSQLAGGHEQFF. The CDR3, as DNA: TGTGCCAGCAGCCAACTCGCGGGGGGGCATGAGCAGTTCTTC.

This clonotype was observed a handful of times. V usage is TRBV4-1 and J usage is TRBJ2-1; D gene uncertain. V shed 0 bases and J shed 6 bases, with 9 bases lying between them. The CDR3 totals 14 residues. In germline, CDR1 is MGHRA, CDR2 YSYEKL. CDR3 in DNA: TGCGCCAGCAGCCAAGATCCGGGCCTCAATGAGCAGTTCTTC. It yields the protein CASSQDPGLNEQFF.

The V and J genes are TRBV27 and TRBJ2-7; D is possibly TRBD1 (5 bases). CDR1 and CDR2 (germline): MNHEY, SMNVEV (reference sequence). There are 13 residues in the CDR3. The ends were cut back, 4 bases at V and 5 bases at J, with 12 bases in the middle. The CDR3 loop is CASSSGQGNEQYV. CDR3 coding DNA: TGTGCCAGCAGTTCCGGGCAGGGCAACGAGCAGTACGTC.

This clonotype was detected a few times. CDR3 amino acids: CASSERFQSSGNTIYF. As DNA, the CDR3 is TGTGCCAGCTCCGAGCGGTTTCAGAGCTCTGGAAACACCATATATTTT. The chain employs TRBV18 and TRBJ1-3; D is ambiguous. This CDR3 region has 16 residues. Germline V CDR1 and CDR2: KGHSH, LQKENI. Trimming removed 6 bases from V and 0 bases from J, with 15 bases in between.

The table lists this clonotype with a few counts. The chain recombines TRBV7-6 with TRBJ2-5, with TRBD2 identical over 8 bases. V shed 7 bases and J 5 bases; nucleotides not matched to a gene: 9. Looked up from germline, CDR1 is SGHVS and CDR2 is FNYEAQ. The CDR3 extends over 14 amino acids. CDR3 sequence (DNA): TGTGCCAGCACCCACGGGAGGGCGCGGGAGACCCAGTACTTC. Its protein product is CASTHGRARETQYF.

This clonotype was seen more than once but under ten times. The chain recombines TRBV27 with TRBJ2-7, with D perhaps matching TRBD1 (5 bases). CDR1 and CDR2 (germline): MNHEY, SMNVEV (reference sequence). The CDR3 consists of 14 residues. V lost 2 bases, J lost 3 bases, and 11 bases lay in between. The CDR3 is CASSLDGRGYEQYV. CDR3 DNA sequence: TGTGCCAGCAGTTTAGACGGAAGGGGCTACGAGCAGTACGTC.

A few counts support this clonotype. The chain couples TRBV9 to TRBJ1-2; D is unclear. Germline V gene lookup returns CDR1 SGDLS and CDR2 YYNGEE. This CDR3 has 11 residues. Trimming removed 3 bases from V and 3 bases from J, with 3 bases in between. CDR3 nucleotides: TGTGCCAGCAGCGGGGACTATGGCTACACCTTC. It specifies CASSGDYGYTF. The full variable domain, its missing parts supplied by reference TRBV9 and TRBJ1-2, is DSGVTQTPKHLITATGQRVTLRCSPRSGDLSVYWYQQSLDQGLQFLIQYYNGEERAKGNILERFSAQQFPDLHSELNLSSLELGDSALYFCASSGDYGYTFGSGTRLTVV.

The chain recombines TRBV6-6 with TRBJ1-2; no clear D gene. CDR1 MNHNY and CDR2 SVGAGI come from the germline V gene (reference sequence). The CDR3 runs to 16 residues. V was shortened by 0 bases and J by 3 bases, with 14 bases between the two germline ends. The CDR3 loop is CASSYSLGYLDYGYTF. The CDR3 DNA follows: TGTGCCAGCAGTTACTCTCTCGGGTATTTAGACTATGGCTACACCTTC.

This CDR3 is CASSRFRGGSSDTQYF. The CDR3 region has the DNA TGCGCCAGCAGCCGGTTCAGGGGGGGGTCATCAGATACGCAGTATTTT. The genes are TRBV4-1 and TRBJ2-3, with D perhaps assigned TRBD1 or TRBD2 (7 bases each). This CDR3 contains 16 residues. Deletions cut 4 bases from V and 4 bases from J, with 18 bases between. In germline, CDR1 is MGHRA, CDR2 YSYEKL.

The chain joins TRBV27 to TRBJ2-7, with D possibly being TRBD2 (5 bases). Per germline, CDR1 MNHEY and CDR2 SMNVEV (reference sequence). V was trimmed by 6 bases and J by 7 bases, leaving 22 bases between them. This CDR3 is 15 amino acids long. This CDR3 reads CASSPRVFAPGEQYF. The CDR3 nucleotides read TGTGCCAGCAGCCCACGGGTCTTCGCGCCGGGAGAGCAGTACTTC.

This clonotype was seen more than once but under ten times. The chain links TRBV20-1 to TRBJ1-1; D ambiguous. Trimming removed 4 bases from V and 1 base from J, with 7 bases in between. This CDR3 has 12 amino acids. The V gene's germline CDR1 is DFQATT and CDR2 SNEGSKA (reference sequence). The DNA of the CDR3 is TGCAGTGCTATTCGGACGAACACTGAAGCTTTCTTT. Protein sequence: CSAIRTNTEAFF.

This clonotype turned up a few times. This chain connects TRBV10-3 to TRBJ2-3, with 7 bases lining up with TRBD1. Per germline, CDR1 ENHRY and CDR2 SYGVKD. The CDR3 spans 14 residues. V dropped 7 bases and J dropped 0; count of bases not matched to a gene: 4. CDR3: CAIKGAPSTDTQYF. The CDR3 DNA reads as TGTGCCATCAAGGGGGCTCCTAGCACAGATACGCAGTATTTT.

This clonotype showed up many times. The chain recombines TRBV6-5 with TRBJ2-3; D not resolved. Germline V CDR1 and CDR2: MNHEY, SVGAGI. Trimming removed 10 bases from V and 4 bases from J, with 9 bases in between. CDR3 length equals 11 residues. In DNA form, the CDR3 reads TGTGCCACCCGCACACCAGATACGCAGTATTTT. Its protein is CATRTPDTQYF.

This clonotype was recorded once. This chain joins TRBV7-6 and TRBJ2-7, with a possible D match to TRBD1 (6 bases). CDR3 length: 15 amino acids. In germline, CDR1 is SGHVS, CDR2 FNYEAQ. The germline V and J ends were trimmed by 3 bases and 4 bases, with 16 bases remaining between them. The CDR3 here is CASSLNQGIGYEQYF. The CDR3 nucleotides read TGTGCCAGCAGCTTGAATCAGGGGATTGGGTACGAGCAGTACTTC.

This clonotype appeared a few times. The rearrangement links TRBV12-3 or TRBV12-4 to TRBJ1-1; TRBD1 might be the D (6 bases). This CDR3 comprises 13 residues. Trimming took off 7 bases at V and 3 bases at J, with 12 bases between the two ends. CDR3 nucleotides: TGTGCCAGCAATACACAGGGATACACTGAAGCTTTCTTT. Translation gives CASNTQGYTEAFF.

This chain joins TRBV9 and TRBJ1-5; D unclear. V lost 0 bases, J lost 5 bases, and 6 bases lay in between. Germline-derived CDR1 and CDR2 are SGDLS and YYNGEE. The CDR3 spans 13 residues. CDR3 bases: TGTGCCAGCAGCGTAGACGGGTATCAGCCCCAGCATTTT. Amino acids: CASSVDGYQPQHF.

This clonotype was seen only a few times. This rearrangement joins TRBV20-1 to TRBJ2-1; D is perhaps TRBD2 (5 bases). Between the trimmed V and J ends, which lost 3 bases and 3 bases, there was a span of 12 bases. This CDR3 has 14 residues. The germline gives CDR1 DFQATT, CDR2 SNEGSKA (reference sequence). The CDR3 spells CSASNEGIYNEQFF. The CDR3 nucleotides read TGCAGTGCTAGTAACGAGGGAATCTACAATGAGCAGTTCTTC.

This clonotype was recorded a few times. The rearrangement joins TRBV12-3 or TRBV12-4 to TRBJ2-2; 7 nucleotides align to TRBD2. J gave up 2 bases and V 2 bases, and 5 bases lay outside the gene matches. The CDR3 extends over 16 amino acids. In DNA, the CDR3 is TGTGCCAGCAGTTTATTCGCGGGGGACAACACCGGGGAGCTGTTTTTT. Translation gives CASSLFAGDNTGELFF.

The V gene is TRBV27, the J gene TRBJ1-6; D gene uncertain. CDR1 is MNHEY and CDR2 is SMNVEV in the germline V gene (reference sequence). The CDR3 covers 12 residues. V shed 4 bases and J shed 7 bases, with 5 bases lying between them. CDR3 region: CASSSVNSPLHF. In DNA form, the CDR3 reads TGTGCCAGCAGTTCTGTGAATTCACCCCTCCACTTT.

V and J are TRBV10-3 and TRBJ2-7; D not resolved. Trimming took off 11 bases at V and 3 bases at J, with 17 bases between the two ends. Germline assignment: CDR1 ENHRY and CDR2 SYGVKD. The CDR3 covers 13 residues. The DNA of the CDR3 is TGTGCCTCTAATCCGGGTGGGGACTACGAGCAGTACTTC. Translating it yields CASNPGGDYEQYF.

This clonotype was found many times. This sequence joins TRBV23-1 and TRBJ2-2; the match to TRBD1 covers 9 bases. TRBV23-1 is filed as an ORF, its function uncertain. Germline trimming cut 0 bases from V and 4 bases from J; bases unmatched to any gene: 3. CDR3 size: 16 residues. The CDR3 here is CASSQSGTGTTGELFF. The CDR3, as DNA: TGCGCCAGCAGTCAATCGGGGACAGGGACCACCGGGGAGCTGTTTTTT.

The chain combines TRBV6-5 with TRBJ1-2, with a possible D match to TRBD1 (5 bases). This CDR3 spans 15 amino acids. The V end lost 6 bases, the J end lost 4 bases, and 18 bases lay between the germline ends. Germline CDR1 and CDR2: MNHEY and SVGAGI. This chain's CDR3 is CASRSRQNRSYGYTF. For the CDR3, the DNA is TGTGCCAGCAGGTCAAGACAGAATCGCTCCTATGGCTACACCTTC.

The chain employs TRBV4-3 and TRBJ2-2; tentative D call: TRBD2 (5 bases). From germline, CDR1 is LGHNA and CDR2 YSLEER. The CDR3 runs 15 residues. Trimming stripped 1 base from V and 3 bases from J, with 9 bases between. The CDR3 reads CASSQVPGYTGELFF. CDR3 in DNA: TGCGCCAGCAGCCAAGTTCCGGGATACACCGGGGAGCTGTTTTTT.

The chain recombines TRBV6-5 with TRBJ2-3, with unresolved D. The CDR3 length is 13 residues. Trimming left V 6 bases short and J 3 bases short, with 10 bases between. Germline CDR1 MNHEY, CDR2 SVGAGI. Here the CDR3 DNA reads TGTGCCAGCAGACCCGACGATACAGATACGCAGTATTTT. Its protein is CASRPDDTDTQYF.

V is TRBV20-1 and J is TRBJ2-5, with D possibly matching TRBD1 (5 bases). The length of the CDR3 is 14 residues. V was clipped by 6 bases and J by 5 bases, with 19 bases between them. From germline, CDR1 is DFQATT and CDR2 SNEGSKA (reference sequence). CDR3 loop: CSAPTLVGAETQYF. The CDR3 coding sequence is TGCAGTGCCCCCACCCTAGTAGGGGCGGAGACCCAGTACTTC.

The rearrangement links TRBV18 to TRBJ2-5; TRBD2 matches at 8 bases. The V and J ends lost 5 bases and 2 bases, in that order; junction bases with no gene match: 13. Per germline, CDR1 KGHSH and CDR2 LQKENI. This CDR3 contains 17 residues. This chain's CDR3 is CASSVYEPGLDQETQYF. In DNA form, the CDR3 reads TGTGCCAGCTCAGTCTACGAGCCGGGACTAGATCAAGAGACCCAGTACTTC.

This clonotype was detected only a few times. The chain recombines TRBV9 with TRBJ1-2; D may be TRBD1 (5 bases). Germline values: CDR1 SGDLS, CDR2 YYNGEE. V was trimmed by 0 bases and J by 8 bases, leaving 14 bases between them. CDR3 length equals 14 residues. The DNA for the CDR3 is TGTGCCAGCAGCGTAGCGGGACGGTTGGAAGGCTACACCTTC. It translates to CASSVAGRLEGYTF.

The CDR3 DNA follows: TGCGCCAGCAGCCCGGAGGACAGGGGAGGCACCGGGGAGCTGTTTTTT. The encoded protein is CASSPEDRGGTGELFF. The chain is built from TRBV4-1 and TRBJ2-2, with 9 bases fitting TRBD1. This CDR3 contains 16 residues. J lost 4 bases, V lost 4 bases, and 7 bases had no gene match. CDR1 is MGHRA and CDR2 is YSYEKL in the germline V gene.

The table lists this clonotype with a few counts. The chain recombines TRBV2 with TRBJ2-7, with D hard to call. This CDR3 contains 13 residues. The ends were cut back, 3 bases at V and 0 bases at J, with 6 bases in the middle. Germline CDR1 and CDR2: SNHLY and FYNNEI. Here the CDR3 reads CASSDSNSYEQYF. The CDR3 nucleotides are TGTGCCAGCAGTGACAGCAACTCCTACGAGCAGTACTTC.

This clonotype was detected only a few times. The J gene is TRBJ2-3, the V gene TRBV29-1; TRBD1 matches 7 bases. The V gene's germline CDR1 is SQVTM and CDR2 ANQGSEA. V shed 2 bases, J shed 4 bases, and the junction held 9 bases outside the gene matches. This CDR3 has 15 amino acids. The DNA for the CDR3 is TGCAGCGTTGAAATAGACAGGGTAGTATCAGATACGCAGTATTTT. Residues: CSVEIDRVVSDTQYF.